These 18 T cell receptor beta chains came from one sample sequenced in a study of shared clonotypes between healthy human individuals (dated by TCRdb to between 2020 and 2021). Library preparation employed the immunoSEQ multiplex PCR assay. TCRdb carries this immuneACCESS record with in-frame sequences only. Its versions omit some clonotypes, under half of them owing to an unresolved V gene in the studies checked, with the rest unexplained. Present in this sample are roughly 2.2 million clones, more than 80% of which were seen just once. 0.35% to 0.5% of the sample is in the top ten clones. The material sequenced was naive CD4+ T cells from PBMCs. Reading the label with the study, this specimen's cell subset or site is: CD45RA+ positively selected. The receptors originated from a man in his late teens or twenties in good health. Some clones in this sample may be carry-over from other donors' samples.

The table lists this clone with a count of one. The V and J genes are TRBV9 and TRBJ1-6, with D maybe TRBD1 (5 bases). CDR1 and CDR2 from the germline V gene are SGDLS and YYNGEE. V was shortened by 3 bases and J by 1 base, with 14 bases between the two germline ends. CDR3 length: 17 amino acids. CDR3 nucleotides: TGTGCCAGCAGCGCGGGGCGCGGGCAGTCCTATAATTCACCCCTCCACTTT. Translating it yields CASSAGRGQSYNSPLHF.

On this clone: Within the sample, other DNA sequences also encode this same CDR3. The chain has TRBV9 and TRBJ2-3; D not certain. In germline, CDR1 is SGDLS, CDR2 YYNGEE. This CDR3 has 15 amino acids. V was clipped by 0 bases and J by 0 bases, with 8 bases between them. The CDR3 spells CASSVVSASTDTQYF. CDR3 DNA: TGTGCCAGCAGCGTAGTGTCAGCTAGCACAGATACGCAGTATTTT.

The V gene is TRBV9, the J gene TRBJ2-2, with D perhaps TRBD2 (6 bases). This CDR3 contains 17 residues. The V gene lost 0 bases and the J gene lost 6 bases, with 18 bases spanning the gap. Germline V gene lookup returns CDR1 SGDLS and CDR2 YYNGEE. The CDR3 spells CASSVEAGRGGSGELFF. As DNA, the CDR3 is TGTGCCAGCAGCGTAGAGGCGGGAAGGGGTGGCTCCGGGGAGCTGTTTTTT.

CDR3 residues: CASSLTLSSEPYNEQFF. The CDR3 DNA follows: TGTGCCAGCAGCTTAACGTTGTCATCCGAGCCCTACAATGAGCAGTTCTTC. This sequence joins TRBV7-3 and TRBJ2-1, with D unclear. CDR1 and CDR2 (germline): SGHTA, FQGTGA. The CDR3 contains 17 residues. The V end lost 0 bases, the J end lost 2 bases, and 14 bases lay between the germline ends. The whole variable domain, remainder taken from reference TRBV7-3 and TRBJ2-1, is GAGVSQTPSNKVTEKGKYVELRCDPISGHTALYWYRQSLGQGPEFLIYFQGTGAADDSGLPNDRFFAVRPEGSVSTLKIQRTERGDSAVYLCASSLTLSSEPYNEQFFGPGTRLTVL.

V is TRBV9 and J is TRBJ2-7, with D tentatively TRBD2 (6 bases). V was shortened by 4 bases and J by 5 bases, with 19 bases between the two germline ends. CDR1 and CDR2 from the germline V gene are SGDLS and YYNGEE. The CDR3 has 15 residues. The CDR3 nucleotides read TGTGCCAGCAGCCCTATTGGGGGGACTTATAACGAGCAGTACTTC. It codes for CASSPIGGTYNEQYF.

A single count supports this clone. For the CDR3, the DNA is TGCGCCAGCAGCTTGGCACCGGGACAGCGCCAGCCCCAGCATTTT. This encodes CASSLAPGQRQPQHF. This chain uses TRBV5-1 with TRBJ1-5; 7 bases match TRBD1. V was clipped by 0 bases and J by 7 bases; unmatched bases: 7. CDR3 length: 15 residues. CDR1 is SGHRS and CDR2 is YFSETQ in the germline V gene.

This clone was seen just once. This chain links TRBV5-1 with TRBJ2-2; no firm D call. This CDR3 has 14 residues. Trimming took 3 bases from V and 3 from J, leaving 9 bases between them. Looked up from germline, CDR1 is SGHRS and CDR2 is YFSETQ. Written as DNA, the CDR3 is TGCGCCAGCAGCTACTCAGGTCACACCGGGGAGCTGTTTTTT. Protein: CASSYSGHTGELFF.

The CDR3 DNA is TGTGCCAGCAGTAAACTCGGACAGCCACAAGAGACCCAGTACTTC. Its protein is CASSKLGQPQETQYF. The chain carries TRBV27 and TRBJ2-5; the D gene is possibly TRBD1 (6 bases). CDR1 and CDR2 (germline): MNHEY, SMNVEV (reference sequence). V was shortened by 5 bases and J by 2 bases, with 15 bases between the two germline ends. The CDR3 extends over 15 amino acids.

The genes are TRBV2 and TRBJ1-2; 9 bases agree with TRBD1. Looked up from germline, CDR1 is SNHLY and CDR2 is FYNNEI. Germline trimming cut 3 bases from V and 7 bases from J; bases unmatched to any gene: 6. The CDR3 has 14 amino acids. The CDR3, as DNA: TGTGCCAGCAGTGAGGGGACAGGGACCGCTGGCTACACCTTC. It translates to CASSEGTGTAGYTF.

The rearrangement joins TRBV27 to TRBJ2-7; D not resolved. V lost 3 bases, J lost 6 bases, and 21 bases lay in between. Germline V gives CDR1 MNHEY, CDR2 SMNVEV (reference sequence). The CDR3 has 16 amino acids. CDR3: CASSFPVVGLRCEQYF. CDR3 sequence (DNA): TGTGCCAGCAGTTTCCCTGTGGTGGGATTGAGGTGCGAGCAGTACTTC.

The J gene is TRBJ1-4, the V gene TRBV2, with 7 bases aligning to TRBD1. Germline CDR1 SNHLY, CDR2 FYNNEI. This CDR3 comprises 15 residues. V shed 7 bases and J 2 bases; nucleotides not matched to a gene: 7. CDR3 sequence: CASIGGGATNEKLFF. In nucleotides, the CDR3 is TGTGCCAGCATTGGAGGGGGCGCGACTAATGAAAAACTGTTTTTT.

The chain carries TRBV27 and TRBJ1-2; maybe TRBD1 (6 bases). Germline CDR1 and CDR2: MNHEY and SMNVEV (reference sequence). Trimming took off 10 bases at V and 5 bases at J, with 26 bases between the two ends. This CDR3 has 16 amino acids. The DNA of the CDR3 is TGTGCCACCTCAAAAACTTCGGGGGGGCCCTTATATGGCTACACCTTC. Its translation is CATSKTSGGPLYGYTF.

This chain connects TRBV9 to TRBJ1-5; 11 bases line up with TRBD1. Germline trimming cut 0 bases from V and 3 bases from J; bases unmatched to any gene: 2. CDR1 SGDLS and CDR2 YYNGEE come from the germline V gene. The CDR3 contains 16 residues. Written as DNA, the CDR3 is TGTGCCAGCAGCGTAGGGACAGGGGGCCTCAATCAGCCCCAGCATTTT. Translated, it gives CASSVGTGGLNQPQHF.

The chain combines TRBV30 with TRBJ2-7; weak D call: TRBD2 (5 bases). Trimming removed 1 base at V and 5 bases at J, with 12 bases between. CDR3 length: 13 amino acids. Germline V gives CDR1 GTSNPN, CDR2 SVGIG (reference sequence). CDR3 region: CAWSGDLAHEQYF. In DNA form, the CDR3 reads TGTGCCTGGAGTGGGGATCTAGCCCACGAGCAGTACTTC.

This clone showed up just once. The chain is built from TRBV4-1 and TRBJ1-3; 8 bases match TRBD1. The junction had 7 bases not matched to a gene; V was cut back by 4 bases and J by 2 bases. The CDR3 sequence is 16 residues long. Germline V gene data show CDR1 as MGHRA and CDR2 as YSYEKL. CDR3 region: CASSRGQAATGNTIYF. The CDR3 nucleotides read TGCGCCAGCAGCCGGGGACAGGCCGCAACTGGAAACACCATATATTTT.

The chain recombines TRBV5-1 with TRBJ1-2; the D is unclear. Trimming shortened V by 0 bases and J by 3 bases, and 9 bases separated the two germline ends. Per the germline V gene, CDR1 is SGHRS and CDR2 is YFSETQ. The CDR3 runs 14 residues. The CDR3 nucleotides are TGCGCCAGCAGCTTGGGGTCCCAGGACTATGGCTACACCTTC. Its protein product is CASSLGSQDYGYTF.

About this clone itself: Other DNA sequences from this sample encode an identical CDR3 as well. V gene TRBV5-1 combines with J gene TRBJ1-2, with D possibly TRBD1 on 6 matching bases. CDR1 is SGHRS, CDR2 YFSETQ, per germline. CDR3 length: 13 residues. The V end was cut by 4 bases, the J end by 1 base, with 8 bases between. CDR3 DNA sequence: TGCGCCAGCAGCACACAGGGTAACTATGGCTACACCTTC. Its translation: CASSTQGNYGYTF.

The chain employs TRBV27 and TRBJ2-1; 7 nucleotides match TRBD2. This CDR3 spans 17 amino acids. Germline values: CDR1 MNHEY, CDR2 SMNVEV (reference sequence). V shed 2 bases, J shed 5 bases, and the junction held 12 bases outside the gene matches. CDR3 coding DNA: TGTGCCAGCAGTTTAATACCGGGGCCCCGGGAGGACAATGAGCAGTTCTTC. It codes for CASSLIPGPREDNEQFF.